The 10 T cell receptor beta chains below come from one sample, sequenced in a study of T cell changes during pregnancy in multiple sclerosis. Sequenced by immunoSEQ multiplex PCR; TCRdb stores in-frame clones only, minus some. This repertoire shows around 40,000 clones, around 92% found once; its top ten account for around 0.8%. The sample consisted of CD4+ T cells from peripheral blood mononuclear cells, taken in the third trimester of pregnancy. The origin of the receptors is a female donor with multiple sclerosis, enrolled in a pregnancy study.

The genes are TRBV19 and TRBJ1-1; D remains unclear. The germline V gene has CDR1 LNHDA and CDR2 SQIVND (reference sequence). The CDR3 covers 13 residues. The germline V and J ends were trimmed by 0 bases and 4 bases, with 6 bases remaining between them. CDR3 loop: CASSIEGGTEAFF. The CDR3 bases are TGTGCCAGTAGTATAGAAGGAGGCACTGAAGCTTTCTTT.

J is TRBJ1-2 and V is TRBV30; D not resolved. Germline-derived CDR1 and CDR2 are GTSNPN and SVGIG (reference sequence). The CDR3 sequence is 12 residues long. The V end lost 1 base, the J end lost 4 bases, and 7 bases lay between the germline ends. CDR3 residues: CAWSGGPYGYTF. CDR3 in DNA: TGTGCCTGGAGTGGCGGGCCCTATGGCTACACCTTC.

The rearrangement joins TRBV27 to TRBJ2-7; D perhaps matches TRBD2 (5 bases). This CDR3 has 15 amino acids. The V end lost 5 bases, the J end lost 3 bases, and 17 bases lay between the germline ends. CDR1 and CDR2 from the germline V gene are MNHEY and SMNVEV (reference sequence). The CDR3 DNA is TGTGCCAGCAGTGTGGGCGGTAGCGCACACTACGAGCAGTACTTC. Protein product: CASSVGGSAHYEQYF.

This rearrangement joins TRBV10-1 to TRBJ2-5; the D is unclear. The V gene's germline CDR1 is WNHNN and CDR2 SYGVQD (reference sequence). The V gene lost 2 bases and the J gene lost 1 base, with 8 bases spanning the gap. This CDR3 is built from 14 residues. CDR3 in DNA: TGCGCCAGCAGTGAGGCAACAGCCCAAGAGACCCAGTACTTC. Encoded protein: CASSEATAQETQYF.

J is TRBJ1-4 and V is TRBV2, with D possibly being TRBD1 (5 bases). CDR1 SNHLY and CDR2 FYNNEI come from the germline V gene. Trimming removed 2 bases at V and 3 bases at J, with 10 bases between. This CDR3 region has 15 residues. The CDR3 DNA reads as TGTGCCAGCAGTGAAAGCGGGACTCCTAATGAAAAACTGTTTTTT. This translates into CASSESGTPNEKLFF.

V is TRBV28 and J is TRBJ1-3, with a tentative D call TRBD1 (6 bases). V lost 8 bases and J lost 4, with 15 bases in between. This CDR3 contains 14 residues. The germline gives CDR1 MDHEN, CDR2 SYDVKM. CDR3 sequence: CASLGGRSGNTIYF. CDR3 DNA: TGTGCCAGCCTCGGGGGGCGATCGGGAAACACCATATATTTT. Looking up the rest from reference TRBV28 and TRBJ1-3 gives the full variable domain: DVKVTQSSRYLVKRTGEKVFLECVQDMDHENMFWYRQDPGLGLRLIYFSYDVKMKEKGDIPEGYSVSREKKERFSLILESASTNQTSMYLCASLGGRSGNTIYFGEGSWLTVV.

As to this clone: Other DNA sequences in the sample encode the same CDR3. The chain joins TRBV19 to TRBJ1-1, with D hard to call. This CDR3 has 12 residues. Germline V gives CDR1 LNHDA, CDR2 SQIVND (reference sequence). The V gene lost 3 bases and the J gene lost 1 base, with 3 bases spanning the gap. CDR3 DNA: TGTGCCAGTAGTATCCAGAACACTGAAGCTTTCTTT. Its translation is CASSIQNTEAFF.

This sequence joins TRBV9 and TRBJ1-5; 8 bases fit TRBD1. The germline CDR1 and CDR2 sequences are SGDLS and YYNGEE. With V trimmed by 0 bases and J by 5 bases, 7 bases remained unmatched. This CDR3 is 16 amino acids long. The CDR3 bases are TGTGCCAGCAGCGTAGGGACAGGGCAGGGGGATCAGCCCCAGCATTTT. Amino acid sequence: CASSVGTGQGDQPQHF.

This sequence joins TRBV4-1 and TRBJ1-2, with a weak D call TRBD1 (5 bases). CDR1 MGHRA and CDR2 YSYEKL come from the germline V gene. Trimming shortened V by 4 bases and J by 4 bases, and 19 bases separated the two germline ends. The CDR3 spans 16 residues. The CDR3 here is CASSLSVADTFYGYTF. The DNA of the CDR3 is TGCGCCAGCAGCCTCTCAGTGGCGGACACTTTCTATGGCTACACCTTC.

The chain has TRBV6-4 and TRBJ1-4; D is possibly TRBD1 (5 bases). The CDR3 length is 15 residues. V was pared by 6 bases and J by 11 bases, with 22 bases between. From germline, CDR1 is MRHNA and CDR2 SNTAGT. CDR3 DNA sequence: TGTGCCAGCAGACACCCACCAGACAGAGGCGTTAAACTGTTTTTT. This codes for CASRHPPDRGVKLFF.